Listed below are T cell receptor beta chains from one sample, sequenced in a study of blood T cell repertoires in COVID-19. Generated by immunoSEQ multiplex PCR, the TCRdb table keeps only in-frame clones and is missing some. The sample includes about 270,000 clones, approximately 86% seen only once; the top ten take roughly 8%. The sequencing input was peripheral blood. These TCRs come from a man aged 40-49 years with active or convalescent COVID-19. The CDR3 runs from the conserved cysteine through the conserved F or W. A D gene is named only where the DNA matches it firmly. Clone size appears in some rows only: once, few, many, or a class for an expanded clone.

TRBD1	14	NA	TRBV2	TRBJ2-7	CASKSDRVGGEQYF	TGTGCCAGCAAGTCGGACAGGGTGGGTGGCGAGCAGTACTTC
TRBD1	15	NA	TRBV6-5	TRBJ2-5	CASRDRAVVRETQYF	TGTGCCAGCAGAGACAGGGCGGTAGTAAGGGAGACCCAGTACTTC
TRBD2	18	NA	TRBV9	TRBJ2-3	CASSVGSVAGGWTDTQYF	TGTGCCAGCAGCGTAGGCTCCGTAGCGGGGGGGTGGACAGATACGCAGTATTTT
TRBD1	16	NA	TRBV4-1	TRBJ1-4	CASSQDGGTGNEKLFF	TGCGCCAGCAGCCAAGATGGAGGGACAGGAAATGAAAAACTGTTTTTT
TRBD2	15	NA	TRBV30	TRBJ2-2	CAWSLGGRAPGELFF	TGTGCCTGGTCTCTCGGCGGGAGGGCCCCCGGGGAGCTGTTTTTT
TRBD2	15	NA	TRBV5-1	TRBJ2-1	CASSPGLAGYNEQFF	TGCGCCAGCAGCCCGGGACTAGCGGGATACAATGAGCAGTTCTTC
TRBD2	15	NA	TRBV7-9	TRBJ2-3	CASSRPLAGVDTQYF	TGTGCCAGCAGCCGTCCTCTAGCGGGGGTGGATACGCAGTATTTT
TRBD1	17	NA	TRBV5-1	TRBJ2-5	CASSSGPGQGNGETQYF	TGCGCCAGCAGCTCGGGCCCGGGACAGGGGAACGGAGAGACCCAGTACTTC
NA	14	few	TRBV9	TRBJ2-7	CASSVEQTTYEQYF	TGTGCCAGCAGCGTAGAACAGACCACCTACGAGCAGTACTTC
TRBD1	16	NA	TRBV15	TRBJ2-7	CATGPQRDRGAYEQYF	TGTGCCACTGGTCCCCAGCGGGACAGGGGTGCCTACGAGCAGTACTTC
NA	15	NA	TRBV7-9	TRBJ2-7	CASSLRTSRRHEQYF	TGTGCCAGCAGCTTAAGGACATCACGACGGCACGAGCAGTACTTC
NA	16	NA	TRBV1	TRBJ2-1	CTSSRHDRGLGDEQFF	TGCACCAGCAGCCGCCATGACAGGGGGCTTGGGGATGAGCAGTTCTTC
NA	12	NA	TRBV12-3/TRBV12-4	TRBJ1-1	CAARQGWTEAFF	TGTGCCGCCCGCCAGGGGTGGACTGAAGCTTTCTTT
TRBD1	16	NA	TRBV5-1	TRBJ1-4	CASSWGQLGTNEKLFF	TGCGCCAGCAGCTGGGGACAGCTTGGAACTAATGAAAAACTGTTTTTT
NA	13	once	TRBV29-1	TRBJ2-2	CSVGVSNTGELFF	TGCAGCGTTGGAGTAAGCAACACCGGGGAGCTGTTTTTT
NA	14	NA	TRBV2	TRBJ2-3	CASSGRDVTDTQYF	TGTGCCAGCAGTGGCAGGGATGTCACAGATACGCAGTATTTT
NA	15	NA	TRBV6-5	TRBJ1-4	CASSYSQGRGEKLFF	TGTGCCAGCAGTTACTCACAGGGCAGGGGTGAAAAACTGTTTTTT
NA	14	NA	TRBV28	TRBJ1-1	CASSFGLWDTEAFF	TGTGCCAGCAGTTTTGGGCTGTGGGACACTGAAGCTTTCTTT
NA	13	NA	TRBV28	TRBJ1-6	CASSPLSNSPLHF	TGTGCCAGCAGCCCCCTCAGTAATTCACCCCTCCACTTT
NA	13	NA	TRBV28	TRBJ2-2	CANQRSGRGELFF	TGTGCCAACCAAAGATCGGGTCGCGGGGAGCTGTTTTTT
TRBD1	15	once	TRBV7-9	TRBJ2-1	CASSVPGQGYNEQFF	TGTGCCAGCAGCGTACCGGGACAGGGGTACAATGAGCAGTTCTTC
NA	14	NA	TRBV4-2	TRBJ2-7	CASSQARSSYEQYF	TGTGCCAGCAGCCAAGCGAGGAGCTCCTACGAGCAGTACTTC
NA	15	few	TRBV6-5	TRBJ2-7	CASSPLQTGYYEQYF	TGTGCCAGCAGTCCACTCCAGACAGGCTACTACGAGCAGTACTTC
NA	12	NA	TRBV5-6	TRBJ2-7	CASSPGLVEQYF	TGTGCCAGCAGTCCCGGACTGGTCGAGCAGTACTTC
NA	14	NA	TRBV6-5	TRBJ2-5	CASRPYREPETQYF	TGTGCCAGCAGGCCTTACAGGGAACCCGAGACCCAGTACTTC
NA	12	NA	TRBV6-6	TRBJ2-1	CASTRPGNEQFF	TGTGCCAGCACCCGCCCGGGGAATGAGCAGTTCTTC
TRBD1	14	NA	TRBV5-1	TRBJ1-1	CASSQGQPNTEAFF	TGCGCCAGCAGCCAGGGACAGCCGAACACTGAAGCTTTCTTT
TRBD2	16	NA	TRBV4-2	TRBJ2-3	CASSQEGSGVMDTQYF	TGTGCCAGCAGCCAGGAGGGTAGCGGGGTGATGGATACGCAGTATTTT
NA	15	NA	TRBV3-1/TRBV3-2	TRBJ2-1	CASSYLRDWKNEQFF	TGTGCCAGCAGCTACCTCCGGGACTGGAAGAATGAGCAGTTCTTC
TRBD2	14	NA	TRBV6-5	TRBJ2-3	CASSPNLLAGEQYF	TGTGCCAGCAGTCCCAACCTTCTAGCGGGGGAGCAGTATTTT
NA	15	NA	TRBV11-3	TRBJ2-5	CASSIGRGAGETQYF	TGTGCCAGCAGCATTGGACGGGGCGCGGGGGAGACCCAGTACTTC
TRBD1	17	NA	TRBV10-2	TRBJ1-2	CASSESRDRATIYGYTF	TGCGCCAGCAGTGAGTCCCGGGACAGGGCCACAATATATGGCTACACCTTC
NA	17	NA	TRBV7-9	TRBJ2-2	CASSLKGGGPVTGELFF	TGTGCCAGCAGCTTAAAGGGGGGAGGGCCAGTCACCGGGGAGCTGTTTTTT
NA	15	NA	TRBV5-1	TRBJ1-6	CASSLGTIENSPLHF	TGCGCCAGCAGCTTGGGGACAATCGAAAATTCACCCCTCCACTTT
NA	13	NA	TRBV19	TRBJ1-1	CASKVRGGSEAFF	TGTGCCAGTAAGGTCAGGGGCGGATCTGAAGCTTTCTTT
TRBD1	18	NA	TRBV19	TRBJ1-3	CASSIDLQGALPGNTIYF	TGTGCCAGTAGTATAGATCTGCAGGGGGCGCTTCCTGGAAACACCATATATTTT
NA	15	NA	TRBV6-5	TRBJ2-1	CASSYSTAGHNEQFF	TGTGCCAGCAGTTACTCGACCGCGGGACACAATGAGCAGTTCTTC
NA	13	NA	TRBV12-3/TRBV12-4	TRBJ2-7	CASTDNPMDEQYF	TGTGCCAGCACGGACAACCCTATGGACGAGCAGTACTTC
NA	16	NA	TRBV19	TRBJ2-2	CASTRTKTRNTGELFF	TGTGCCAGTACTAGGACAAAAACAAGGAACACCGGGGAGCTGTTTTTT
NA	16	NA	TRBV4-1	TRBJ1-6	CASSQDPTGTNSPLHF	TGCGCCAGCAGCCAAGATCCGACAGGAACTAATTCACCCCTCCACTTT
NA	14	NA	TRBV7-3	TRBJ2-1	CASSLKGVGNEQFF	TGTGCCAGCAGCTTAAAGGGGGTGGGGAATGAGCAGTTCTTC
TRBD1	14	NA	TRBV3-1/TRBV3-2	TRBJ2-5	CASSQGTGEETQYF	TGTGCCAGCAGCCAGGGGACAGGGGAAGAGACCCAGTACTTC
TRBD2	15	NA	TRBV2	TRBJ2-7	CASSEGAGGAYEQYF	TGTGCCAGCAGTGAAGGTGCGGGGGGCGCCTACGAGCAGTACTTC
NA	15	NA	TRBV18	TRBJ1-5	CASSPRRDGNQPQHF	TGTGCCAGCTCACCACGCAGGGATGGCAATCAGCCCCAGCATTTT
TRBD1	17	NA	TRBV28	TRBJ1-6	CASSFGRDSSYNSPLHF	TGTGCCAGCAGTTTCGGACGGGACAGCTCCTATAATTCACCCCTCCACTTT
NA	14	NA	TRBV10-3	TRBJ1-1	CAMSQEQMNTEAFF	TGTGCCATGTCACAGGAGCAAATGAACACTGAAGCTTTCTTT
NA	15	NA	TRBV10-2	TRBJ2-5	CASKPRSGTQETQYF	TGCGCCAGCAAACCTCGTTCGGGTACACAAGAGACCCAGTACTTC
TRBD1	15	NA	TRBV28	TRBJ2-5	CASRRGTVRGETQYF	TGTGCCAGCAGACGAGGGACAGTCCGAGGGGAGACCCAGTACTTC
NA	13	NA	TRBV19	TRBJ1-2	CASIPGGGSGYTF	TGTGCCAGTATCCCGGGGGGTGGATCTGGCTACACCTTC
TRBD1	15	NA	TRBV19	TRBJ1-5	CASSKTDRDHQPQHF	TGTGCCAGTAGCAAGACAGACAGGGATCATCAGCCCCAGCATTTT
NA	14	NA	TRBV10-2	TRBJ2-3	CASSGAASTDTQYF	TGCGCCAGCAGTGGGGCCGCTAGCACAGATACGCAGTATTTT
TRBD1	16	NA	TRBV7-3	TRBJ2-1	CASSLVRGQGGNEQFF	TGTGCCAGCAGCTTAGTTCGGGGACAGGGAGGCAATGAGCAGTTCTTC
TRBD1	15	NA	TRBV24-1	TRBJ2-1	CATSDRTGMYNEQFF	TGTGCCACCAGTGATAGGACAGGAATGTACAATGAGCAGTTCTTC
TRBD1	19	once	TRBV5-1	TRBJ2-2	CASSRQGAGGSQNTGELFF	TGCGCCAGCAGCCGACAGGGGGCTGGGGGATCGCAAAACACCGGGGAGCTGTTTTTT
NA	15	once	TRBV12-5	TRBJ2-1	CASGLASATYNEQFF	TGTGCTAGTGGTTTGGCCAGCGCCACCTACAATGAGCAGTTCTTC
TRBD2	19	once	TRBV9	TRBJ2-3	CASSPSDGTSGRDTDTQYF	TGTGCCAGCAGCCCATCGGACGGGACTAGCGGGAGGGACACAGATACGCAGTATTTT
NA	13	NA	TRBV24-1	TRBJ2-3	CASREASTDTQYF	TGTGCGTCGCGAGAGGCTAGCACAGATACGCAGTATTTT